This T cell receptor (beta chain) emerged from a study of cytomegalovirus exposure and HLA in healthy donors (dated by TCRdb to the late 2010s). Background on the whole study: The 666 repertoires of the first cohort and the 110 or so validation repertoires were produced on the same platform, according to a later analysis. The study was designed to test whether signatures of past pathogen exposure could be identified by cataloging public T cell receptors. Along with the roughly 670-subject first cohort, a separate validation cohort of about 110 different subjects was used. High-throughput TCR immunosequencing, statistical association of individual TCRs with disease status, and machine learning were combined to predict cytomegalovirus infection status. Broader findings and caveats from the paper: The classifier was reported to diagnose cytomegalovirus status with high specificity and sensitivity in both the original and validation cohorts. In vitro tests confirmed that a few of the cytomegalovirus-associated TCR beta chains recognize cytomegalovirus antigens. While some public TCRs were present in many individuals, most TCR sequences turned up only very rarely across donors. A later analysis lacked HLA typing for the validation cohort, so it scored co-occurrence in that cohort across all 110 or so repertoires. The study gave a list of 150 to 200 TCR beta chains associated with cytomegalovirus. A later analysis found that TCRs clustered in the first cohort also tended to co-occur in the 100 to 150 validation repertoires, with 94% of cluster scores above 0. According to the authors, the approach could potentially be generalized to other disease states and immunological phenotypes.

Spanning cysteine to phenylalanine, the CDR3 consists of 14 amino acids. The DNA shown is the 42-base CDR3, in frame from base 1. In the germline V gene, CDR1 corresponds to MNHEY and CDR2 to SVGAGI. V sheds 2 bases and J sheds 1 base, leaving 8 bases between their ends. In the case of this clone: The target of this receptor is not known. No clone much larger than this one lies a single base away; base qualities are absent.

Library creation used the immunoSEQ multiplex PCR assay. Turning to the authors' computational methods: A statistical classification framework was built for diagnosing cytomegalovirus status from the catalog of TCR beta chain sequences. The clones in this table, taken by TCRdb from immuneACCESS, are in-frame only. Not every clone is retained; where verified, under half of the shortfall comes from an unresolved V gene, and the cause of the rest is unknown. V, J and clone size derive from that table, while D and trimming were established from the DNA sequence. This sample comprises 70,000 or so clones, 85% to 95% of them detected only once. The ten largest clones represent 1.5% to 2% of the sample. Donors formed part of the validation cohort, which comprised 120 or so subjects and was distinct from the first cohort of roughly 600 subjects.

This sequence uses TRBV6-5 and TRBJ2-5; possibly the D gene is TRBD2, per 5 matching bases. Sequencing was carried out using PBMCs. The sequence derives from a woman younger than 35 in good health and CMV-seropositive. DNA sequence: TGTGCCAGCAGTTACGCTCGGGGCCAAGAGACCCAGTACTTC. Its translation reads: CASSYARGQETQYF.